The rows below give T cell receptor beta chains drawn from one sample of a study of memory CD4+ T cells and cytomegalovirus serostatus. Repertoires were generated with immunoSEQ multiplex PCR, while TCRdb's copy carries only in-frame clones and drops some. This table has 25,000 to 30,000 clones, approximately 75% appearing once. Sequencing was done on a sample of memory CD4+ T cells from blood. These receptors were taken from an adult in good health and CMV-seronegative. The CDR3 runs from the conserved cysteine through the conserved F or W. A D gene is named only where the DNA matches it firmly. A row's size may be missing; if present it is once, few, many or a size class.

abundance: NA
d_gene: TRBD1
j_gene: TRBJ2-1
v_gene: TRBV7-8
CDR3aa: CASSQTGVGEQFF
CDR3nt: TGTGCCAGCAGCCAGACAGGGGTCGGTGAGCAGTTCTTC

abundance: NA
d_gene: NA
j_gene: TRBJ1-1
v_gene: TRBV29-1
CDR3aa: CSVVEGVAEAFF
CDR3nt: TGCAGCGTTGTAGAGGGAGTTGCTGAAGCTTTCTTT

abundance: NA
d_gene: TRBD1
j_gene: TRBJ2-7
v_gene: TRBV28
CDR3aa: CASSLTGGSHEQYF
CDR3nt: TGTGCCAGCAGTTTGACAGGGGGGTCCCACGAGCAGTACTTC

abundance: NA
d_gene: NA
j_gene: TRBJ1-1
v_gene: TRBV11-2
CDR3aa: CASSFIGAGVNTEAFF
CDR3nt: TGTGCCAGCAGCTTTATTGGCGCAGGGGTGAACACTGAAGCTTTCTTT

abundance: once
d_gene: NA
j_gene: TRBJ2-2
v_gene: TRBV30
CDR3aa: CAWSQAPNTGELFF
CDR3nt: TGTGCCTGGAGTCAGGCTCCGAACACCGGGGAGCTGTTTTTT

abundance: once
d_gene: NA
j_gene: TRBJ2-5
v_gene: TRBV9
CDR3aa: CASSVSLVIQETQYF
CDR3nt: TGTGCCAGCAGCGTATCCCTAGTTATTCAAGAGACCCAGTACTTC

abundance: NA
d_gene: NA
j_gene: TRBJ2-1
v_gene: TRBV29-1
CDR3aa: CSVLLRGNEVYNEQFF
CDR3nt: TGCAGCGTATTACTTAGGGGGAACGAGGTATACAATGAGCAGTTCTTC

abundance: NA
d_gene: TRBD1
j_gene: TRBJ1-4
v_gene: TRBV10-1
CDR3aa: CASSEHGQGKFEKLFF
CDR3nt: TGCGCCAGCAGTGAGCACGGACAGGGGAAGTTTGAAAAACTGTTTTTT

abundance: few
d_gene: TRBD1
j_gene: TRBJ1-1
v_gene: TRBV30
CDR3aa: CAWIKQGVVTEAFF
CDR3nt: TGTGCCTGGATCAAACAGGGGGTCGTCACTGAAGCTTTCTTT

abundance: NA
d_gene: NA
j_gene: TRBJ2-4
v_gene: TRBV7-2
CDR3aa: CASGDIAKNIQYF
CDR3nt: TGTGCCAGCGGCGATATAGCCAAAAACATTCAGTACTTC

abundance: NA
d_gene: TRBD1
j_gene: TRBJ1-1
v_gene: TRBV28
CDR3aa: CASSFDRAEAFF
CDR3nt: TGTGCCAGCAGTTTTGACAGGGCGGAAGCTTTCTTT

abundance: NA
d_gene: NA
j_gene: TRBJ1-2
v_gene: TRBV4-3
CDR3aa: CASSQDGGVYGYTF
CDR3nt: TGCGCCAGCAGCCAAGATGGGGGAGTATATGGCTACACCTTC

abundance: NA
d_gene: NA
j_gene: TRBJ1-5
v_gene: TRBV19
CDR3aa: CASRGGHSNQPQHF
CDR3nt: TGTGCCAGTAGAGGTGGTCATTCGAATCAGCCCCAGCATTTT

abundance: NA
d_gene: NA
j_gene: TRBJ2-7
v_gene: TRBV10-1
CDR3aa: CASSPRQGLSYEQYF
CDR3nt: TGCGCCTCAAGCCCAAGACAGGGACTTTCCTACGAGCAGTACTTC

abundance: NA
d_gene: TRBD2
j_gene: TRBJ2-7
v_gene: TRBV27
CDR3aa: CASSRSGTSSYEQYF
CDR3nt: TGTGCCAGCAGTCGCTCCGGGACTAGCTCCTACGAGCAGTACTTC

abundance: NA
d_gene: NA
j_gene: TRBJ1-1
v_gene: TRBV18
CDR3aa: CASSPEAKENTEAFF
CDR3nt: TGTGCCAGCTCACCGGAGGCTAAGGAGAACACTGAAGCTTTCTTT

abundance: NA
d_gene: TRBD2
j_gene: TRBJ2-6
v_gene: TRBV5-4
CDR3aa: CASSLGLAGVLTGANVLTF
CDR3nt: TGTGCCAGCAGCTTGGGACTAGCGGGAGTACTCACGGGGGCCAACGTCCTGACTTTC

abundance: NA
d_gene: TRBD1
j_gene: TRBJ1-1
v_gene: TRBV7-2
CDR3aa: CASSPGQGRNTEAFF
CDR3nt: TGTGCCAGCAGCCCAGGACAGGGACGAAACACTGAAGCTTTCTTT

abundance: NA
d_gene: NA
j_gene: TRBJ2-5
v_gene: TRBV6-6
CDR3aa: CASSITGRETQYF
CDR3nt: TGTGCCAGCAGCATCACAGGGCGGGAGACCCAGTACTTC

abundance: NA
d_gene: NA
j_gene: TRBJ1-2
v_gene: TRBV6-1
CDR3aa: CASSEAHSNYGYTF
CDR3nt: TGTGCCAGCAGTGAAGCGCACTCTAACTATGGCTACACCTTC